This passage covers 24 T cell receptor beta chains from one sample sequenced in a study of cytomegalovirus exposure and HLA in healthy donors. PCR involved 60 Vbeta and 13 Jbeta primers. Using immunoSEQ multiplex PCR, the repertoire was profiled, and TCRdb retains in-frame clones only, with some absent. The sample shows about 150,000 clones, around 63% of them seen only once. The sample taken for sequencing was PBMCs. These receptors were taken from a human donor in good health.

J is TRBJ2-1 and V is TRBV7-3, with D possibly being TRBD2 (6 bases). Germline V gene lookup returns CDR1 SGHTA and CDR2 FQGTGA. V lost 4 bases to trimming and J lost 7 bases, with 8 bases between them. The CDR3 has 12 amino acids. CDR3 in amino acids: CASSSGRNEQFF. CDR3 DNA sequence: TGTGCCAGCAGCTCGGGGAGGAATGAGCAGTTCTTC.

This clone was counted once. The chain couples TRBV4-1 to TRBJ1-4; the match to TRBD1 covers 7 bases. CDR3 length: 15 amino acids. V shed 0 bases, J shed 5 bases, and the junction held 3 bases outside the gene matches. The V gene's germline CDR1 is MGHRA and CDR2 YSYEKL. In nucleotides, the CDR3 is TGCGCCAGCAGCCAAGAAGGGACAGACAATGAAAAACTGTTTTTT. Protein sequence: CASSQEGTDNEKLFF.

The gene calls are TRBV2 and TRBJ2-3; D remains unclear. The CDR3 runs 14 residues. CDR1 is SNHLY, CDR2 FYNNEI, per germline. V was clipped by 1 base and J by 4 bases, with 9 bases between them. CDR3 DNA sequence: TGTGCCAGCAGTGAAGGCGGCCCACCAGATACGCAGTATTTT. As protein: CASSEGGPPDTQYF.

V and J are TRBV28 and TRBJ2-7, with TRBD2 matching over 9 bases. V lost 6 bases, J lost 2 bases, and 23 bases stayed unmatched. The CDR3 spans 20 residues. Germline assignment: CDR1 MDHEN and CDR2 SYDVKM. The CDR3 region is CASSRGRETGPGGRAYEQYF. Written as DNA, the CDR3 is TGTGCCAGCAGCCGAGGACGTGAGACAGGGCCTGGCGGGAGGGCCTACGAGCAGTACTTC.

This rearrangement joins TRBV29-1 to TRBJ1-2; D gene uncertain. The ends were cut back, 5 bases at V and 2 bases at J, with 6 bases in the middle. CDR3 size: 11 residues. Germline assignment: CDR1 SQVTM and CDR2 ANQGSEA. CDR3 loop: CSVYSNYGYTF. DNA of the CDR3: TGCAGCGTTTACAGCAACTATGGCTACACCTTC.

This clone was observed a handful of times. The rearrangement uses TRBV7-9 and TRBJ1-1; possibly TRBD1 for D (5 bases). Trimming pared 8 bases from V and 0 bases from J, leaving 10 bases between. Germline V gene lookup returns CDR1 SEHNR and CDR2 FQNEAQ (reference sequence). This CDR3 region has 13 residues. CDR3 in DNA: TGTGCCAGCGGGGTGACAGTGAACACTGAAGCTTTCTTT. This translates into CASGVTVNTEAFF.

The rearrangement uses TRBV2 and TRBJ2-5; no definite D call. Per the germline V gene, CDR1 is SNHLY and CDR2 is FYNNEI. V lost 4 bases, J lost 4 bases, and 13 bases lay in between. The CDR3 extends over 14 amino acids. The CDR3 is CASSGGPSAETQYF. CDR3 in DNA: TGTGCCAGCAGTGGAGGTCCGTCGGCAGAGACCCAGTACTTC. The variable domain in full, completed from reference TRBV2 and TRBJ2-5, reads EPEVTQTPSHQVTQMGQEVILRCVPISNHLYFYWYRQILGQKVEFLVSFYNNEISEKSEIFDDQFSVERPDGSNFTLKIRSTKLEDSAMYFCASSGGPSAETQYFGPGTRLLVL.

This chain links TRBV29-1 with TRBJ1-1, with 11 bases aligning to TRBD1. This CDR3 contains 13 residues. Germline lookup yields CDR1 SQVTM and CDR2 ANQGSEA. After removal of 6 bases from V and 0 bases from J, the junction contained 0 bases not matched to a gene. The CDR3 sequence: CSVDRGLNTEAFF. For the CDR3, the DNA is TGCAGCGTGGACAGGGGGCTGAACACTGAAGCTTTCTTT.

This chain connects TRBV28 to TRBJ2-1, with 10 positions matching TRBD1. V lost 6 bases and J lost 7; bases outside the gene matches: 9. CDR1 is MDHEN, CDR2 SYDVKM, per germline. The CDR3 consists of 15 residues. CDR3 region: CASSPVGQGLNEQFF. The CDR3 DNA follows: TGTGCCAGCAGCCCGGTGGGACAGGGGTTGAATGAGCAGTTCTTC. The variable domain in full, completed from reference TRBV28 and TRBJ2-1, reads DVKVTQSSRYLVKRTGEKVFLECVQDMDHENMFWYRQDPGLGLRLIYFSYDVKMKEKGDIPEGYSVSREKKERFSLILESASTNQTSMYLCASSPVGQGLNEQFFGPGTRLTVL.

The genes are TRBV28 and TRBJ2-5, with TRBD2 matching 9 bases. V lost 6 bases, J lost 1 base, and 9 bases stayed unmatched. Germline values: CDR1 MDHEN, CDR2 SYDVKM. This CDR3 comprises 16 residues. The CDR3 is CASSRGTSGRQETQYF. CDR3 nucleotide sequence: TGTGCCAGCAGCCGAGGAACTAGCGGGCGCCAAGAGACCCAGTACTTC.

The J gene is TRBJ2-7, the V gene TRBV4-1, with D perhaps TRBD1 (5 bases). Per the germline V gene, CDR1 is MGHRA and CDR2 is YSYEKL. The CDR3 spans 14 residues. V shed 0 bases and J shed 0 bases, with 6 bases lying between them. The CDR3 nucleotides are TGCGCCAGCAGCCAAGAGACAGCCTCCTACGAGCAGTACTTC. Protein product: CASSQETASYEQYF.

The gene calls are TRBV2 and TRBJ1-1, with TRBD1 matching over 7 bases. J lost 4 bases, V lost 6 bases, and 5 bases had no gene match. The germline CDR1 and CDR2 sequences are SNHLY and FYNNEI. CDR3 length: 13 amino acids. CDR3 bases: TGTGCCAGCAGCCAGGGGGAGAGCACTGAAGCTTTCTTT. It is translated as CASSQGESTEAFF.

J is TRBJ1-5 and V is TRBV7-8; the D gene is possibly TRBD1 (5 bases). The V gene lost 1 base and the J gene lost 3 bases, with 13 bases spanning the gap. Germline assignment: CDR1 SGHVS and CDR2 FQNEAQ. This CDR3 is built from 16 residues. CDR3 in DNA: TGTGCCAGCAGCTTAGAGGGGAGGGGAAACAATCAGCCCCAGCATTTT. Translated: CASSLEGRGNNQPQHF.

The rearrangement links TRBV4-1 to TRBJ2-2, with 10 bases that match TRBD1. Germline-derived CDR1 and CDR2 are MGHRA and YSYEKL. This CDR3 region has 16 residues. The V and J ends lost 0 bases and 7 bases, in that order; junction bases with no gene match: 5. The CDR3 sequence is CASSQDGTGEFGELFF. DNA for the CDR3: TGCGCCAGCAGCCAAGACGGGACAGGGGAGTTCGGGGAGCTGTTTTTT.

The chain employs TRBV5-1 and TRBJ1-1; D unresolved. V lost 0 bases to trimming and J lost 0 bases, with 9 bases between them. The CDR3 consists of 15 residues. CDR1 and CDR2 (germline): SGHRS, YFSETQ. CDR3: CASSLGQYMNTEAFF. The CDR3 DNA is TGCGCCAGCAGCTTGGGGCAATACATGAACACTGAAGCTTTCTTT. Filled out from reference TRBV5-1 and TRBJ1-1, the complete variable domain reads KAGVTQTPRYLIKTRGQQVTLSCSPISGHRSVSWYQQTPGQGLQFLFEYFSETQRNKGNFPGRFSGRQFSNSRSEMNVSTLELGDSALYLCASSLGQYMNTEAFFGQGTRLTVV.

This clone was counted a few times. The chain combines TRBV9 with TRBJ2-7; 8 nucleotides line up with TRBD2. Germline CDR1 is SGDLS and CDR2 is YYNGEE. The CDR3 runs 14 residues. Trimming cost V 4 bases and J 5 bases; bases outside gene matches: 8. CDR3 sequence (DNA): TGTGCCAGCAGCCCAAGGACTAGCTCTAACGAGCAGTACTTC. Translated, it gives CASSPRTSSNEQYF.

This chain connects TRBV5-6 to TRBJ1-1; 7 bases agree with TRBD1. The junction had 4 bases not matched to a gene; V was cut back by 0 bases and J by 2 bases. CDR3 length: 15 amino acids. Looked up from germline, CDR1 is SGHDT and CDR2 is YYEEEE. CDR3 in amino acids: CASSLAGQVNTEAFF. DNA for the CDR3: TGTGCCAGCAGCTTGGCAGGACAGGTCAACACTGAAGCTTTCTTT.

The chain employs TRBV9 and TRBJ1-5; 8 bases match TRBD1. Germline CDR1 reads SGDLS; CDR2 reads YYNGEE. CDR3 length equals 16 residues. Trimming removed 3 bases from V and 0 bases from J; junction bases left unmatched: 5. As DNA, the CDR3 is TGTGCCAGCAGCGCTGGACAGGGCGGTAGCAATCAGCCCCAGCATTTT. This codes for CASSAGQGGSNQPQHF.

V usage is TRBV7-2 and J usage is TRBJ1-1; 7 nucleotides match TRBD1. Germline CDR1 SGHTA, CDR2 FQGNSA. The CDR3 is 12 amino acids. J was trimmed by 7 bases and V by 5 bases; bases with no gene match: 4. The CDR3 nucleotides read TGTGCCAGCAGCCGTTACAGGGGTGAAGCTTTCTTT. It encodes CASSRYRGEAFF.

The sample holds a few counts of this clone. J is TRBJ2-7 and V is TRBV28; possibly TRBD2 for D (6 bases). Germline-derived CDR1 and CDR2 are MDHEN and SYDVKM. Trimming removed 5 bases at V and 1 base at J, with 15 bases between. The CDR3 extends over 15 amino acids. The CDR3 is CASSRTTRLSYEQYF. The CDR3 DNA reads as TGTGCCAGCAGTCGGACTACACGCCTATCCTACGAGCAGTACTTC.

The chain joins TRBV11-3 to TRBJ2-7; 8 bases line up with TRBD1. V dropped 5 bases and J dropped 2; count of bases not matched to a gene: 5. There are 14 residues in the CDR3. CDR1 and CDR2 from the germline V gene are SGHNT and YENEEA. Here the CDR3 DNA reads TGTGCCAGCAGCCCAGGGACAGGCCCCTACGAGCAGTACTTC. Protein product: CASSPGTGPYEQYF.

This chain links TRBV27 with TRBJ2-7; 8 bases are shared with TRBD2. The CDR3 extends over 13 amino acids. Germline loops: CDR1 MNHEY, CDR2 SMNVEV (reference sequence). After removal of 5 bases from V and 7 bases from J, the junction contained 7 bases not matched to a gene. CDR3 amino acids: CASSPGLVGEQYF. The CDR3 coding sequence is TGTGCCAGCAGTCCGGGACTAGTGGGGGAGCAGTACTTC.

This chain joins TRBV5-6 and TRBJ2-3; 10 bases agree with TRBD2. The CDR3 consists of 17 residues. CDR1 is SGHDT, CDR2 YYEEEE, per germline. J was trimmed by 2 bases and V by 4 bases; bases with no gene match: 10. The chain's CDR3 is CASSILGTSGVTDTQYF. For the CDR3, the DNA is TGTGCCAGCAGCATACTCGGAACTAGCGGGGTCACAGATACGCAGTATTTT.

The chain uses TRBV19 and TRBJ2-3, with TRBD2 identical over 11 bases. With 6 bases clipped from V and 2 bases from J, the junction kept 7 bases outside the gene matches. This CDR3 is built from 16 residues. Germline-derived CDR1 and CDR2 are LNHDA and SQIVND (reference sequence). CDR3 sequence: CASRQIAGGHTDTQYF. Here the CDR3 DNA reads TGTGCCAGTAGACAAATAGCGGGAGGGCACACAGATACGCAGTATTTT.